The 9 T cell receptor beta chains below come from one sample, sequenced in a study of tumor-infiltrating lymphocytes in primary liver carcinoma. The authors made TCR beta cDNA from around 500 ng total RNA with a constant-region primer. ARM-PCR, slightly modified, supplied the TCR beta libraries through three nested multiplex PCR rounds. Amplification in the first two PCR rounds was performed using TRBV1-TRBV30 forward primers and a C-beta reverse primer for roughly 9 cycles each. In TCRdb, the multiplex PCR reads were re-called with MiXCR into one record per CDR3 protein. The sample holds approximately 110,000 distinct CDR3 sequences; approximately 64% are singletons and the top ten take approximately 8%. Scientists recovered RNA and DNA together from around 20-30 mg of unsorted bulk tissue. The sequencing input was liver tumor tissue from sampling region 3. Subset of the sample: tumor region T3, left-lateral pole. The receptors stem from an older woman with primary liver carcinoma and hepatitis B virus infection.

V is TRBV6-6 and J is TRBJ2-7, with D perhaps matching TRBD2 (5 bases). CDR1 is MNHNY, CDR2 SVGAGI, per germline (reference sequence). Trimming took 11 bases from V and 11 from J, leaving 25 bases between them. The CDR3 has 13 residues. In DNA, the CDR3 is TGTGCCGGCTGGGAAGCAGGAGGTAGGGAGAAGTACTTC. Its protein product is CAGWEAGGREKYF.

The chain employs TRBV7-3 and TRBJ2-6; either TRBD1 or TRBD2 may supply D (5 bases each). CDR1 is SGHTA and CDR2 is FQGTGA in the germline V gene. Trimming removed 5 bases at V and 1 base at J, with 12 bases between. The CDR3 extends over 16 amino acids. The CDR3 spells CASSQGRQSGANVLTF. The CDR3 nucleotides read TGTGCCAGCAGCCAGGGACGTCAGTCTGGGGCCAACGTCCTGACTTTC. Variable domain in full (rest from reference TRBV7-3 and TRBJ2-6): GAGVSQTPSNKVTEKGKYVELRCDPISGHTALYWYRQSLGQGPEFLIYFQGTGAADDSGLPNDRFFAVRPEGSVSTLKIQRTERGDSAVYLCASSQGRQSGANVLTFGAGSRLTVL.

A word on this clonotype: The junction shows a germline mismatch at one end, possibly a read error. V is TRBV10-3 and J is TRBJ1-2; 7 nucleotides align to TRBD1. The germline V gene has CDR1 ENHRY and CDR2 SYGVKD. The CDR3 has 14 residues. CDR3 sequence (DNA): TGTGCCATCGCCAAAGAGACAGGGAGGTATGGCTGCACCTTC. Its translation is CAIAKETGRYGCTF.

This clonotype was picked up many times. V and J are TRBV29-1 and TRBJ2-1; 14 bases are a match to TRBD2. Germline V gives CDR1 SQVTM, CDR2 ANQGSEA. V shed 8 bases, J shed 8 bases, and the junction held 8 bases outside the gene matches. The length of the CDR3 is 14 residues. The CDR3: CSYAGTSGSDEQFF. The CDR3 nucleotides read TGCAGCTACGCTGGGACTAGCGGGAGTGATGAGCAGTTCTTC.

In the case of this clonotype: At one end the junction does not follow the germline gene, possibly because of a read error. This rearrangement joins TRBV11-2 to TRBJ2-1, with no clear D. The V gene's germline CDR1 is SGHAT and CDR2 FQNNGV. The CDR3 is made up of 13 amino acids. The CDR3 spells CASSWTNGGEQSF. The CDR3 region has the DNA TGTGCCAGCAGCTGGACCAACGGTGGTGAGCAGTCCTTC.

The sample holds many counts of this clonotype. The chain joins TRBV13 to TRBJ2-7; 10 bases fit TRBD1. The ends lost 5 bases at V and 5 bases at J; junction bases unmatched: 9. The CDR3 contains 15 residues. Germline V gene sequence: CDR1 PRHDT, CDR2 FYEKMQ (reference sequence). In nucleotides, the CDR3 is TGTGCCAGCAGCACAAGACAGGGGGCGGGCCACGAGCAGTACTTC. This codes for CASSTRQGAGHEQYF.

This clonotype was seen repeatedly, ten times or more. The chain joins TRBV14 to TRBJ2-1, with no clear D. The V end was cut by 0 bases, the J end by 8 bases, with 8 bases between. Germline CDR1 SGHDN, CDR2 FVKESK. The CDR3 is 13 residues long. In DNA, the CDR3 is TGTGCCAGCAGCCAAGACAGGACGGATGAGCAGTTCTTC. Protein product: CASSQDRTDEQFF.

The chain joins TRBV11-2 to TRBJ1-2; perhaps TRBD1 as D (6 bases). The germline V gene encodes CDR1 SGHAT and CDR2 FQNNGV. CDR3 length equals 13 residues. CDR3 region: CVGSHEGGGGYTF. For the CDR3, the DNA is TGTGTCGGCAGCCACGAGGGGGGTGGAGGCTACACCTTC.

J is TRBJ2-2 and V is TRBV20-1; D unclear. V was shortened by 6 bases and J by 0 bases, with 11 bases between the two germline ends. Germline CDR1 DFQATT, CDR2 SNEGSKA (reference sequence). CDR3 length: 14 residues. The CDR3 nucleotides are TGCAGTGCCTCCTTAGCCCCGAACACCGGGGAGCTGTTTTTT. Translated: CSASLAPNTGELFF.